The subject of this entry is one T cell receptor (beta chain). The CDR3 is 14 amino acids. Germline V gives CDR1 DFQATT, CDR2 SNEGSKA (reference sequence). The ends were cut back, 3 bases at V and 1 base at J, with 13 bases in the middle. The assay was immunoSEQ multiplex PCR, and TCRdb's table has in-frame clones only and misses some. The sample has 650,000 to 800,000 clones; approximately 90% are singletons. The data stem from a study of blood T cell repertoires in COVID-19. As for the study in general: In each case, the material was cDNA or gDNA derived from T cells, B-cell-depleted T cells, or PBMCs.

The material sequenced was peripheral blood. This sequence joins TRBV20-1 and TRBJ2-7; D gene ambiguous. The TCR originated in a woman aged 18-29 years with acute or convalescent COVID-19. CDR3 DNA: TGCAGTGCTAGTCTTCGGAGATCATCCTACGAGCAGTACTTC. Encoded protein: CSASLRRSSYEQYF.